The source of this T cell receptor beta chain is a study of T cell repertoires in cytomegalovirus infection. Across the study: Indicated by public TCR beta signatures were CMV infection and matching HLA type.

Findings and limits, study-wide: HLA-C-restricted, CMV-specific TCR beta clonotypes were dominant ex vivo. Individuals carrying CMV plus the relevant HLA were identified by cumulative frequency of public TCR beta families.

Trimming shortened V by 1 base and J by 3 bases, and 13 bases separated the two germline ends. Germline V CDR1 and CDR2: LNHDA, SQIVND (reference sequence). The CDR3 extends over 16 amino acids. One entry per CDR3 protein, called by TCRdb with MiXCR from the reads. The sample shows tens of thousands of distinct CDR3 sequences, roughly 20% of them seen only once. Of note for this clonotype: Its cognate antigen is unknown.

The rearrangement uses TRBV19 and TRBJ1-5; D perhaps matches TRBD1 (6 bases). The specimen was PBMCs, sequenced either directly or after in vitro stimulation (not recorded which). The source is a human donor in good health (CMV status not recorded). Some clones in this sample may be carry-over from other donors' samples. In nucleotides, the CDR3 is TGTGCCAGTAGTATAGGCCCGGACAGCCTCAATCAGCCCCAGCATTTT. It encodes CASSIGPDSLNQPQHF.